This T cell receptor (beta chain) was obtained from a study of CXCR3-negative and CXCR3-positive naive CD8 T cells. Notes on the study in general: Greater hydrophobicity was found in TRB CDR3s of CXCR3-positive naive cells than of CXCR3-negative naive cells. Cryopreserved cells showed partially decreased CXCR3 expression, and most assays used fresh PBMCs.

Using triplicate sorts, 300,000 or so cells were collected each time from every CD8+ T cell subset. In regard to this clonotype: As yet, its antigen is unknown.

The TRB cDNA libraries were prepared by 5' RACE with UMI labels. Reanalyzing the 5' RACE reads, TCRdb keeps one entry per CDR3 protein, without DNA. Its listing shows 150,000 to 180,000 distinct CDR3 sequences. This receptor was taken from a human donor in good health. Some clones in this sample may be carry-over from other donors' samples. Input material: naive CXCR3+ CD8+ T cells from blood. Subset indicated: CD45RO-CCR7+CD27+CD95- naive CD8+ T cells expressing CXCR3 (TNR3+).

Here the CDR3 reads CASSWGDIQYF. The chain employs TRBV5-4 and TRBJ2-4. This CDR3 comprises 11 residues. Germline V gene lookup returns CDR1 SGHNT and CDR2 YYREEE (reference sequence). The full variable domain, rest sourced from reference TRBV5-4 and TRBJ2-4, is ETGVTQSPTHLIKTRGQQVTLRCSSQSGHNTVSWYQQALGQGPQFIFQYYREEENGRGNFPPRFSGLQFPNYSSELNVNALELDDSALYLCASSWGDIQYFGAGTRLSVL.